This TCR beta chain was obtained from a study of blood T cell repertoires in COVID-19. Across the whole study: Samples came from the United States, Italy and Spain, spanning acute and convalescent COVID-19. PBMCs, B-cell-depleted T cells, or T cells were the source of the cDNA or gDNA that made up the material.

In the original processing: Estimates of nucleated cell counts were drawn from the amplification of reference gene primers. Profiling relied on immunoSEQ multiplex PCR, and the TCRdb table lists in-frame clones only, not all of them. The V and J calls and clone size were taken over from that table, and D and trimming were inferred from the DNA. The sample shows hundreds of thousands of clones, around 90% of them seen only once. Participants, roughly 18 to 90 years old, spanned about 26 US areas. Germline V gene sequence: CDR1 SGHRS, CDR2 YFSETQ. Trimming cost V 0 bases and J 10 bases, with 17 bases left between them. The CDR3 covers 15 residues.

The chain employs TRBV5-1 and TRBJ2-1; D might be TRBD2 (5 bases). This TCR was sampled from a man between 50 and 59 years old who had been exposed to COVID-19. The sequencing input was PBMCs or T cells enriched from blood (not recorded which). CDR3 in amino acids: CASSLEWVGGGEQFF. In nucleotides, the CDR3 is TGCGCCAGCAGCTTGGAATGGGTTGGAGGCGGCGAGCAGTTCTTC. Full variable domain (remainder filled in from reference TRBV5-1 and TRBJ2-1): KAGVTQTPRYLIKTRGQQVTLSCSPISGHRSVSWYQQTPGQGLQFLFEYFSETQRNKGNFPGRFSGRQFSNSRSEMNVSTLELGDSALYLCASSLEWVGGGEQFFGPGTRLTVL.